This TCR beta chain was identified during a study of shared clonotypes between healthy human individuals. Study information: Researchers assigned three CD4 naive, three CD4 memory, two CD8 naive and one CD8 memory plate to each donor. Regarding the study as a whole: All-four-donor shared clonotypes had higher generation probabilities than non-shared clonotypes did. Sequencing depth was predicted to influence how clonotypes are shared among donors.

On this clone: Its specificity is unknown.

This table comes from immunoSEQ multiplex PCR, and its TCRdb copy is limited to in-frame clones, with some not included. The table includes approximately 740,000 clones, 85% to 95% detected once. CD45RO-negative cells were positively selected for CCR7, leaving out terminally differentiated effector memory CD45RA+ cells. Nashville, Tennessee was home to all donors, who were Caucasian adults. The TCR sequence derives from a man aged 25-40 years in good health. Material: naive CD8+ T cells sorted from blood.

The CDR3 bases are TGCGCCAGCAGCCAAGTTTTAAACACCGGGGAGCTGTTTTTT. Protein sequence: CASSQVLNTGELFF. The gene calls are TRBV4-1 and TRBJ2-2; D is unresolved. The CDR3 is made up of 14 amino acids. CDR1 MGHRA and CDR2 YSYEKL come from the germline V gene. Trimming removed 1 base at V and 2 bases at J, with 5 bases between.